In its sample, the clone carrying this TCR beta chain was seen many times. The antigen remains unidentified. The data stem from a study of T-cell memory formation after mild COVID-19. The study's findings and limits: In pre-infection memory, a portion of responding clones appeared, which suggested that cross-reactive memory joined. Mainly CM and EM harbored the contracting CD4+ clones; mainly EMRA harbored the CD8+ ones. Nothing confirmed that second-wave clones peaking on day 37 were specific for SARS-CoV-2. Day 15 to 85 contracting clones showed balanced CD4/CD8; later expanders leaned CD4+.

A single record per CDR3 protein comes from TCRdb applying MiXCR to the 5' RACE reads. Of some 320,000 distinct CDR3 sequences in the sample, 14% were seen once. Material: PBMCs or a T cell subset sorted from them (not recorded which). The TCR comes from a man aged 18-30 years who had mild COVID-19 (a few samples of this study predate the infection). Cell type and time point are not known.

The CDR3 loop reads CSATQGAETEAFF. The CDR3 nucleotides read TGCAGTGCTACCCAGGGGGCAGAAACTGAAGCTTTCTTT. The V gene is TRBV20-1, the J gene TRBJ1-1, with 8 bases lining up with TRBD1. V gave up 4 bases and J gave up 5 bases; unmatched junction bases: 6. CDR3 size: 13 residues. The germline V gene encodes CDR1 DFQATT and CDR2 SNEGSKA (reference sequence).